Following are 14 T cell receptor beta chains from one sample sequenced in a study of T-cell memory formation after mild COVID-19. TCRdb ran MiXCR on the 5' RACE reads and lists one entry per CDR3 protein. Here the sample spans a few hundred thousand distinct CDR3 sequences, around a tenth being singletons. Specimen: PBMCs or a T cell subset sorted from them (not recorded which). All receptors come from a man younger than 30 who had mild COVID-19 (a few samples of this study predate the infection). Cell type and time point are not known.

The chain recombines TRBV5-4 with TRBJ1-1; 10 bases are shared with TRBD1. Looked up from germline, CDR1 is SGHNT and CDR2 is YYREEE (reference sequence). This CDR3 spans 15 amino acids. V gave up 4 bases and J gave up 4 bases; unmatched junction bases: 7. The CDR3 sequence is CASSRAGQGFTEAFF. The DNA for the CDR3 is TGTGCCAGCAGCCGCGCGGGACAGGGGTTCACTGAAGCTTTCTTT. Based on the CDR3 plus reference TRBV5-4 and TRBJ1-1, the full variable domain is ETGVTQSPTHLIKTRGQQVTLRCSSQSGHNTVSWYQQALGQGPQFIFQYYREEENGRGNFPPRFSGLQFPNYSSELNVNALELDDSALYLCASSRAGQGFTEAFFGQGTRLTVV.

J is TRBJ2-1 and V is TRBV4-3, with 12 bases identical to TRBD1. The V gene's germline CDR1 is LGHNA and CDR2 YSLEER. The CDR3 is made up of 15 amino acids. With 0 bases clipped from V and 13 bases from J, the junction kept 7 bases outside the gene matches. DNA for the CDR3: TGCGCCAGCAGCCAAGATGGGACAGGGGGCCGACAACAGTTCTTC. It encodes CASSQDGTGGRQQFF.

This clonotype was seen a handful of times. The rearrangement joins TRBV9 to TRBJ2-7; D could derive from TRBD1 or TRBD2 (5 bases each). The germline V and J ends were trimmed by 0 bases and 6 bases, with 13 bases remaining between them. CDR1 is SGDLS, CDR2 YYNGEE, per germline. The CDR3 spans 14 residues. CDR3 DNA sequence: TGTGCCAGCAGCGTAGCTCGGGGACCGGGCGAGCAGTACTTC. Protein: CASSVARGPGEQYF. The full variable domain, completed using reference TRBV9 and TRBJ2-7, is DSGVTQTPKHLITATGQRVTLRCSPRSGDLSVYWYQQSLDQGLQFLIQYYNGEERAKGNILERFSAQQFPDLHSELNLSSLELGDSALYFCASSVARGPGEQYFGPGTRLTVT.

This clonotype showed up just a few times. This chain links TRBV7-9 with TRBJ2-4; D may be TRBD1 or TRBD2 (5 bases each). Per the germline V gene, CDR1 is SEHNR and CDR2 is FQNEAQ (reference sequence). Trimming cost V 6 bases and J 12 bases, with 18 bases left between them. CDR3 length: 13 residues. The CDR3 loop is CASSSAGTPDQYF. The CDR3 DNA sequence: TGTGCCAGCAGTTCAGCTGGGACGCCAGATCAGTACTTC.

This chain uses TRBV14 with TRBJ1-5; unclear D gene. CDR1 and CDR2 (germline): SGHDN, FVKESK. This CDR3 comprises 12 residues. V was pared by 0 bases and J by 6 bases, with 3 bases between. The CDR3 nucleotides are TGTGCCAGCAGCCAAGAAAGTCAGCCCCAGCATTTT. Translation gives CASSQESQPQHF.

This clonotype was observed a handful of times. J is TRBJ2-1 and V is TRBV2, with 8 bases lining up with TRBD2. CDR1 and CDR2 (germline): SNHLY, FYNNEI. The CDR3 runs to 15 residues. V shed 3 bases and J 5 bases; nucleotides not matched to a gene: 6. As DNA, the CDR3 is TGTGCCAGCAGTGATATAGCGGGGATGAACAATGAGCAGTTCTTC. Translating gives CASSDIAGMNNEQFF.

The chain has TRBV7-9 and TRBJ1-4; D perhaps matches TRBD1 (6 bases). The CDR3 spans 15 residues. Germline V lookup: CDR1 SEHNR, CDR2 FQNEAQ (reference sequence). V was trimmed by 0 bases and J by 9 bases, leaving 14 bases between them. CDR3 nucleotides: TGTGCCAGCAGCTTAGCTAAGGGGGACGATCAAAAACTGTTTTTT. This translates into CASSLAKGDDQKLFF.

This clonotype has only a few counts. The chain recombines TRBV7-9 with TRBJ2-3; the D is unclear. The length of the CDR3 is 14 residues. Trimming removed 7 bases from V and 5 bases from J, with 16 bases in between. Germline CDR1 reads SEHNR; CDR2 reads FQNEAQ (reference sequence). CDR3: CASIRPSKGDTQYF. The CDR3, as DNA: TGTGCCAGCATCAGACCGAGTAAAGGAGATACGCAGTATTTT. Drawing the rest from reference TRBV7-9 and TRBJ2-3, the complete variable domain is DTGVSQNPRHKITKRGQNVTFRCDPISEHNRLYWYRQTLGQGPEFLTYFQNEAQLEKSRLLSDRFSAERPKGSFSTLEIQRTEQGDSAMYLCASIRPSKGDTQYFGPGTRLTVL.

This clonotype was seen more than once but under ten times. The chain employs TRBV29-1 and TRBJ2-5, with 8 bases aligning to TRBD2. J lost 0 bases, V lost 7 bases, and 1 base had no gene match. Germline V lookup: CDR1 SQVTM, CDR2 ANQGSEA. This CDR3 is built from 12 residues. CDR3 loop: CSAGGDQETQYF. The CDR3 DNA is TGCAGCGCCGGGGGGGACCAAGAGACCCAGTACTTC. The variable domain in full, completed from reference TRBV29-1 and TRBJ2-5, reads SAVISQKPSRDICQRGTSLTIQCQVDSQVTMMFWYRQQPGQSLTLIATANQGSEATYESGFVIDKFPISRPNLTFSTLTVSNMSPEDSSIYLCSAGGDQETQYFGPGTRLLVL.

This clonotype came up a few times. V usage is TRBV7-2 and J usage is TRBJ1-1; D gene uncertain. This CDR3 has 14 residues. Germline V gene sequence: CDR1 SGHTA, CDR2 FQGNSA. V was pared by 5 bases and J by 5 bases, with 15 bases between. DNA for the CDR3: TGTGCCAGCAGCGCCCAAGCCGGTCGAACTGAAGCTTTCTTT. Protein product: CASSAQAGRTEAFF.

This clonotype was seen only a few times. V usage is TRBV9 and J usage is TRBJ2-2, with D unclear. Germline V gene lookup returns CDR1 SGDLS and CDR2 YYNGEE. V was pared by 3 bases and J by 8 bases, with 11 bases between. This CDR3 has 13 amino acids. The CDR3 region has the DNA TGTGCCAGCAGCGACTCCGGGCGAGGGGAGCTGTTTTTT. Translating it yields CASSDSGRGELFF. Supplemented by reference TRBV9 and TRBJ2-2, the full variable domain reads DSGVTQTPKHLITATGQRVTLRCSPRSGDLSVYWYQQSLDQGLQFLIQYYNGEERAKGNILERFSAQQFPDLHSELNLSSLELGDSALYFCASSDSGRGELFFGEGSRLTVL.

The V call is TRBV7-9, the J call TRBJ2-2; D could derive from TRBD1 or TRBD2 (6 bases each). The V gene lost 4 bases and the J gene lost 3 bases, with 12 bases spanning the gap. CDR3 length: 15 residues. The germline CDR1 and CDR2 sequences are SEHNR and FQNEAQ (reference sequence). Here the CDR3 reads CASSSGGHYTGELFF. In nucleotides, the CDR3 is TGTGCCAGCAGCTCCGGGGGCCACTACACCGGGGAGCTGTTTTTT.

The chain carries TRBV4-2 and TRBJ1-1; D is possibly TRBD1 (5 bases). The CDR3 sequence is 14 residues long. The germline V gene has CDR1 LGHNA and CDR2 YNFKEQ. Trimming took off 4 bases at V and 3 bases at J, with 12 bases between the two ends. CDR3 in amino acids: CASSPLQGHTEAFF. The CDR3 DNA reads as TGTGCCAGCAGCCCGCTCCAGGGTCACACTGAAGCTTTCTTT.

J is TRBJ2-5 and V is TRBV10-3, with 11 bases lining up with TRBD2. With V trimmed by 0 bases and J by 2 bases, 14 bases remained unmatched. Per the germline V gene, CDR1 is ENHRY and CDR2 is SYGVKD. The CDR3 sequence is 20 residues long. The CDR3 here is CAISESRVVGLAALQETQYF. CDR3 nucleotides: TGTGCCATCAGTGAGTCGAGAGTCGTGGGACTAGCGGCGCTTCAAGAGACCCAGTACTTC.